The 10 T cell receptor beta chains in this list originate from one sample, sequenced in a study of human T cells and chemical hapten exposure. The time point: patch test 2, 6 weeks after DPC sensitization. Treatment denoted: therapeutic diphenylcyclopropenone sensitization with weekly scalp DPC. TCRdb reanalysed the RACE reads using MiXCR and keeps one entry per CDR3 protein. This table has 80,000 to 95,000 distinct CDR3 sequences, about 11% appearing once. The starting material was whole blood, obtained in connection with sensitization to the hapten diphenylcyclopropenone (DPC). Receptor source: a man aged 35 to 55 with alopecia areata. Some clones in this sample may be carry-over from other donors' samples.

The V gene is TRBV18, the J gene TRBJ2-3, with 15 bases aligning to TRBD2. Trimming removed 3 bases from V and 2 bases from J; junction bases left unmatched: 6. CDR3 length equals 18 residues. Per the germline V gene, CDR1 is KGHSH and CDR2 is LQKENI. The CDR3, as DNA: TGTGCCAGCTCACCTCCGGGACTAGCGGGAGGTGTCACAGATACGCAGTATTTT. Translating gives CASSPPGLAGGVTDTQYF.

In its sample, this clonotype ranks as medium-sized. This chain links TRBV20-1 with TRBJ1-6; D gene unclear. Trimming shortened V by 6 bases and J by 5 bases, and 14 bases separated the two germline ends. This CDR3 comprises 14 residues. Germline CDR1 is DFQATT and CDR2 is SNEGSKA (reference sequence). The CDR3 region is CSAAGDADNSPLHF. CDR3 nucleotides: TGCAGTGCCGCAGGAGACGCAGATAATTCACCCCTCCACTTT.

The chain has TRBV20-1 and TRBJ2-3; 13 bases agree with TRBD2. The V and J ends lost 6 bases and 1 base, in that order; junction bases with no gene match: 7. Germline V CDR1 and CDR2: DFQATT, SNEGSKA (reference sequence). The CDR3 is 16 residues long. The CDR3 bases are TGCAGTGCCCCTGGACTAGCGGGAGTGGGCACAGATACGCAGTATTTT. Translation: CSAPGLAGVGTDTQYF.

The V gene is TRBV7-9, the J gene TRBJ1-1; 7 bases map to TRBD1. From germline, CDR1 is SEHNR and CDR2 FQNEAQ (reference sequence). The V gene end was trimmed by 0 bases and the J gene end by 5 bases; junction bases not matched to a gene: 12. The CDR3 loop spans 17 amino acids. CDR3 DNA sequence: TGTGCCAGCAGCTTAGCAGGTCGGCAGGGGGTAAGGACTGAAGCTTTCTTT. Translation: CASSLAGRQGVRTEAFF.

The chain uses TRBV25-1 and TRBJ1-1; D unclear. With 8 bases removed from V and 0 bases from J, the gap between germline ends came to 13 bases. Germline assignment: CDR1 MGHDK and CDR2 SYGVNS. This CDR3 is built from 14 residues. In DNA form, the CDR3 reads TGTGCCAGCGCTCCACAGTGGGTGAACACTGAAGCTTTCTTT. Protein: CASAPQWVNTEAFF.

This clonotype has only a few counts. The CDR3 here is CASSPRITGNQPQHF. CDR3 sequence (DNA): TGTGCCAGCAGTCCCAGGATAACAGGCAATCAGCCCCAGCATTTT. V and J are TRBV27 and TRBJ1-5; D remains ambiguous. Trimming took 5 bases from V and 2 from J, leaving 13 bases between them. Germline V gives CDR1 MNHEY, CDR2 SMNVEV (reference sequence). The CDR3 is made up of 15 amino acids.

This chain links TRBV12-3 or TRBV12-4 with TRBJ2-7, with 9 bases lining up with TRBD2. The CDR3 is 20 residues long. The J segment lost 4 bases and the V segment lost 2 bases, leaving 21 bases of the junction unmatched. The CDR3 DNA reads as TGTGCCAGCAGTTTATCGCCAGGACTAGCGCGTGCGTCACATACATACGAGCAGTACTTC. It is translated as CASSLSPGLARASHTYEQYF.

Points on this clonotype: The junction differs from germline at one of its ends, possibly a read error. The CDR3 loop reads CASSLRFSGANVLAF. CDR3 bases: TGTGCCAGCAGTTTACGGTTCTCTGGGGCCAACGTCCTGGCTTTC. The chain is built from TRBV27 and TRBJ2-6, with a tentative D call TRBD1 (5 bases). The length of the CDR3 is 15 residues. The V gene's germline CDR1 is MNHEY and CDR2 SMNVEV (reference sequence).

The chain combines TRBV28 with TRBJ2-7; the D gene is possibly TRBD2 (5 bases). V was pared by 5 bases and J by 4 bases, with 15 bases between. The CDR3 sequence is 14 residues long. In germline, CDR1 is MDHEN, CDR2 SYDVKM. CDR3 DNA sequence: TGTGCCAGCAGTCCCCACATCCAGCGGTACGAGCAGTACGTC. Its protein product is CASSPHIQRYEQYV.

This clonotype was picked up a small number of times. The chain uses TRBV12-3 or TRBV12-4 and TRBJ1-1; D is ambiguous. CDR3 length equals 17 residues. V dropped 1 base and J dropped 8 bases, with 23 bases sitting between them. The CDR3 DNA is TGTGCCAGCAGTTTAGAAGCGAAAATCGAGGGAGATGGGGAAGCTTTCTTT. This sequence encodes CASSLEAKIEGDGEAFF.